The 13 T cell receptor beta chains given below trace back to one sample, sequenced in a study of brain T cells in children with intractable seizures. As to time point: blood from clinic visit 5 months post-surgery; TSC patient then seizure free. TCRdb keeps only in-frame clones here, not all; method: immunoSEQ multiplex PCR. The sample carries about 340,000 clones, about 94% recorded once. The sequenced sample was peripheral blood, obtained 4 to 6 months after surgery. The receptors stem from a boy under two years old with tuberous sclerosis and intractable seizures.

The gene calls are TRBV7-3 and TRBJ2-3, with D perhaps matching TRBD2 (6 bases). V lost 4 bases, J lost 11 bases, and 16 bases lay in between. Germline CDR1 reads SGHTA; CDR2 reads FQGTGA. The CDR3 is made up of 13 amino acids. CDR3 bases: TGTGCCAGCAGCTCCAAGCCCCGGGACTGGCAGTATTTT. Translation gives CASSSKPRDWQYF.

V is TRBV9 and J is TRBJ2-3; 7 bases are shared with TRBD1. Germline V CDR1 and CDR2: SGDLS, YYNGEE. This CDR3 has 16 residues. After removal of 4 bases from V and 3 bases from J, the junction contained 11 bases not matched to a gene. CDR3 sequence reads: CASSPPGQPSTDTQYF. In DNA, the CDR3 is TGTGCCAGCAGCCCACCGGGACAGCCGAGTACAGATACGCAGTATTTT. The whole variable domain, filled in from reference TRBV9 and TRBJ2-3, reads DSGVTQTPKHLITATGQRVTLRCSPRSGDLSVYWYQQSLDQGLQFLIQYYNGEERAKGNILERFSAQQFPDLHSELNLSSLELGDSALYFCASSPPGQPSTDTQYFGPGTRLTVL.

For this clone: Other nucleotide sequences from this sample produce the same CDR3. The CDR3: CASSPSGGGTDTQYF. For the CDR3, the DNA is TGTGCCAGCAGCCCGAGCGGGGGTGGCACAGATACGCAGTATTTT. The chain joins TRBV9 to TRBJ2-3; 8 bases line up with TRBD2. The CDR3 is 15 amino acids. V shed 4 bases and J 1 base; nucleotides not matched to a gene: 5. Germline CDR1 SGDLS, CDR2 YYNGEE.

This clone was recorded only once. The chain joins TRBV19 to TRBJ1-2, with D possibly being TRBD1 (5 bases). Trimming shortened V by 5 bases and J by 3 bases, and 13 bases separated the two germline ends. This CDR3 has 14 amino acids. The germline CDR1 and CDR2 sequences are LNHDA and SQIVND (reference sequence). The CDR3 DNA reads TGTGCCAGTAGTGGTCCCAGGGTCGACTATGGCTACACCTTC. This codes for CASSGPRVDYGYTF.

The table lists this clone with a count of one. The chain has TRBV24-1 and TRBJ2-1, with 14 bases matching TRBD2. The CDR3 has 15 amino acids. The V gene end was trimmed by 3 bases and the J gene end by 10 bases; junction bases not matched to a gene: 4. Germline V CDR1 and CDR2: KGHDR, SFDVKD. CDR3 in amino acids: CATSDAGLAGEEQFF. The CDR3 DNA reads TGTGCCACCAGTGATGCGGGACTAGCGGGAGAAGAGCAGTTCTTC.

The chain combines TRBV7-8 with TRBJ2-5, with D tentatively TRBD2 (6 bases). This CDR3 region has 14 residues. Trimming took off 3 bases at V and 2 bases at J, with 10 bases between the two ends. Germline V gene data show CDR1 as SGHVS and CDR2 as FQNEAQ. The CDR3 DNA is TGTGCCAGCAGCTTGACTAGGCGTCAAGAGACCCAGTACTTC. As protein: CASSLTRRQETQYF.

Judged by abundance, this clone is medium-sized. The chain links TRBV19 to TRBJ2-7; D uncertain. The CDR3 length is 13 residues. V was cut by 2 bases and J by 3 bases, with 8 bases left in between. CDR1 LNHDA and CDR2 SQIVND come from the germline V gene (reference sequence). The CDR3 DNA sequence: TGTGCCAGTAGTATAAACTGGAGCTACGAGCAGTACTTC. Residues: CASSINWSYEQYF. The full variable domain, in which reference TRBV19 and TRBJ2-7 provide the parts outside the CDR3, is DGGITQSPKYLFRKEGQNVTLSCEQNLNHDAMYWYRQDPGQGLRLIYYSQIVNDFQKGDIAEGYSVSREKKESFPLTVTSAQKNPTAFYLCASSINWSYEQYFGPGTRLTVT.

The chain is built from TRBV25-1 and TRBJ2-7; 9 positions agree with TRBD1. The J segment lost 4 bases and the V segment lost 3 bases, leaving 4 bases of the junction unmatched. The CDR3 is 14 amino acids. Germline loops: CDR1 MGHDK, CDR2 SYGVNS. This chain's CDR3 is CASSDRDRGYEQYF. CDR3 coding DNA: TGTGCCAGCAGTGACCGTGACAGGGGGTACGAGCAGTACTTC.

The chain links TRBV7-3 to TRBJ2-5, with D maybe TRBD2 (6 bases). This CDR3 spans 13 amino acids. Germline CDR1 SGHTA, CDR2 FQGTGA. V shed 4 bases and J shed 4 bases, with 10 bases lying between them. The CDR3: CASSSGDLETQYF. DNA of the CDR3: TGTGCCAGCAGCTCGGGGGATTTAGAGACCCAGTACTTC.

The V and J genes are TRBV2 and TRBJ2-2, with 8 bases lining up with TRBD2. Germline V CDR1 and CDR2: SNHLY, FYNNEI. This CDR3 region has 17 residues. The junction had 12 bases not matched to a gene; V was cut back by 9 bases and J by 0 bases. This CDR3 is CASGVRAGATNTGELFF. CDR3 nucleotide sequence: TGTGCCAGTGGTGTCCGAGCGGGGGCCACGAACACCGGGGAGCTGTTTTTT. The complete variable domain, with remaining parts taken from reference TRBV2 and TRBJ2-2, reads EPEVTQTPSHQVTQMGQEVILRCVPISNHLYFYWYRQILGQKVEFLVSFYNNEISEKSEIFDDQFSVERPDGSNFTLKIRSTKLEDSAMYFCASGVRAGATNTGELFFGEGSRLTVL.

As DNA, the CDR3 is TGTGCCAGCTCCCCCGGGGAAGCTGGAAACACCATATATTTT. Translated: CASSPGEAGNTIYF. The rearrangement joins TRBV9 to TRBJ1-3; D remains ambiguous. CDR3 length equals 14 residues. Trimming removed 7 bases at V and 2 bases at J, with 13 bases between. Germline-derived CDR1 and CDR2 are SGDLS and YYNGEE.

The chain recombines TRBV18 with TRBJ2-5; no firm D call. V lost 2 bases and J lost 4, with 23 bases in between. Germline loops: CDR1 KGHSH, CDR2 LQKENI. This CDR3 has 18 residues. The CDR3 loop reads CASSPMARMALGGETQYF. CDR3 nucleotide sequence: TGTGCCAGCTCACCAATGGCCCGAATGGCCCTGGGTGGAGAGACCCAGTACTTC. The full variable domain, rest sourced from reference TRBV18 and TRBJ2-5, is NAGVMQNPRHLVRRRGQEARLRCSPMKGHSHVYWYRQLPEEGLKFMVYLQKENIIDESGMPKERFSAEFPKEGPSILRIQQVVRGDSAAYFCASSPMARMALGGETQYFGPGTRLLVL.

In its sample, this clone was seen once. The chain has TRBV6-5 and TRBJ2-7; D remains ambiguous. Germline-derived CDR1 and CDR2 are MNHEY and SVGAGI. This CDR3 spans 14 amino acids. Trimming stripped 5 bases from V and 0 bases from J, with 11 bases between. The DNA for the CDR3 is TGTGCCAGCAGTCCACCGTGGAGCTCCTACGAGCAGTACTTC. Amino acids: CASSPPWSSYEQYF.